This TCR beta chain originates from a study of low-dose radiotherapy and immunotherapy resistance in tumors. Study-level information: Intravenous cyclophosphamide 200 mg/m2 was given every two weeks, one day before radiation and immunotherapy.

Time point meaning: before trial treatment. The donors, trial participants, received nivolumab, ipilimumab, aspirin, low-dose cyclophosphamide and low-dose radiotherapy. Eligibility criteria specified advanced solid malignancies devoid of tumor-infiltrating lymphocytes. With TRAV- and TRBV-specific primers, first-strand cDNA was made, covering the alpha and beta chains. TCR amplification involved 20 PCR cycles with a constant-region primer and V-primer adapter. mRNA, after isolation, was amplified by in vitro transcription. TCRdb reanalysed the reads using MiXCR and keeps one entry per CDR3 protein. The sample lists tens of thousands of distinct CDR3 sequences; 9.4% were seen once. Many counts were recorded for this clonotype. The material sequenced was PBMCs, taken before treatment. The sequence came from a male donor with prostate cancer.

The CDR3 nucleotides are TGCAGCGTTGACAGGGTTGGCCCTCCCAATGAGCAGTTCTTC. Translated: CSVDRVGPPNEQFF. The J gene is TRBJ2-1, the V gene TRBV29-1; a possible D gene is TRBD1 (5 bases). Germline CDR1 SQVTM, CDR2 ANQGSEA. CDR3 length: 14 residues. V lost 3 bases and J lost 6, with 15 bases in between.